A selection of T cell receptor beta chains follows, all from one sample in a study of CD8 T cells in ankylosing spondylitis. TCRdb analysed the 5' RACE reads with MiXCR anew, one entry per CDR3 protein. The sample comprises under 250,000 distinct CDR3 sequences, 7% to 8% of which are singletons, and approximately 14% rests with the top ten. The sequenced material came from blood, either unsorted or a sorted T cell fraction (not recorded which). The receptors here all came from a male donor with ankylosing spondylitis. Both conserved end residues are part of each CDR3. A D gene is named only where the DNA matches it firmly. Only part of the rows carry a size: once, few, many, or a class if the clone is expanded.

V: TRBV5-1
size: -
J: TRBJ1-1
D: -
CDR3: CASSGLTENTEAFF
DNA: TGCGCCAGCAGCGGATTGACAGAAAACACTGAAGCTTTCTTT

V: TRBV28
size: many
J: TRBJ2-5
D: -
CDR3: CASSLPRPPHMGTQYF
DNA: TGTGCCAGCAGTTTACCCAGACCCCCCCATATGGGGACCCAGTACTTC

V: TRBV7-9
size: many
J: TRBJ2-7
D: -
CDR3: CASTRGWDEQYF
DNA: TGTGCCAGCACTCGAGGGTGGGACGAGCAGTACTTC

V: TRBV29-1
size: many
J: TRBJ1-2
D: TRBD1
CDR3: CSVVGGTGDYGYTF
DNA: TGCAGCGTTGTTGGAGGGACAGGGGATTATGGCTACACCTTC

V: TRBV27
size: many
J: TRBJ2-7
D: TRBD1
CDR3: CASSSGQGLDEQYF
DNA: TGTGCCAGCAGTTCCGGACAGGGTTTGGACGAGCAGTACTTC

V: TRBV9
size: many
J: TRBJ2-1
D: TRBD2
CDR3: CASSVGIAGLTYNEQFF
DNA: TGTGCCAGCAGCGTAGGAATAGCGGGGTTGACCTACAATGAGCAGTTCTTC

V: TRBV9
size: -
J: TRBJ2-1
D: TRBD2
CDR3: CASSAGGGRTNEQFF
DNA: TGTGCCAGCAGTGCCGGGGGGGGGCGTACCAATGAGCAGTTCTTC

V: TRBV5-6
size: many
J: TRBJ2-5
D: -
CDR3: CASSLALPGETQYF
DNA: TGTGCCAGCAGCTTGGCACTACCCGGGGAGACCCAGTACTTC

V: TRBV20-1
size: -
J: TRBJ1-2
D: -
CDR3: CSARLGYTF
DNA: TGCAGTGCTAGGCTGGGCTACACCTTC

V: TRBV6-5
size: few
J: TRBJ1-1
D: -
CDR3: CASSYRHSNTEAFF
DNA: TGTGCCAGCAGTTACAGACACTCGAACACTGAAGCTTTCTTT

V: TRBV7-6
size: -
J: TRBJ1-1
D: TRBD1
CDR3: CASSSTGVMNTEAFF
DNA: TGTGCCAGCAGTTCGACAGGGGTCATGAACACTGAAGCTTTCTTT

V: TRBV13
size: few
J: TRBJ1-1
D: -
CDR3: CASSLSITGAFF
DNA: TGTGCCAGCAGCCTCTCAATCACGGGGGCTTTCTTT

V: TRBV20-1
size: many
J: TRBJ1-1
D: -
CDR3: CSAIWVSTEAFF
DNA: TGCAGTGCTATATGGGTCAGCACTGAAGCTTTCTTT

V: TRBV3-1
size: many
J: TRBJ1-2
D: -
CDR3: CASSQENGDGYTF
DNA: TGTGCCAGCAGCCAAGAAAACGGGGACGGCTACACCTTC

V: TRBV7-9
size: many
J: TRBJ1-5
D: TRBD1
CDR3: CASSLAGGEVPGQPQHF
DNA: TGTGCCAGCAGTTTGGCAGGGGGCGAAGTTCCGGGTCAGCCCCAGCATTTT

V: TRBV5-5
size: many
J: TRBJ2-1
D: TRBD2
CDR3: CASIGGRAYEQFF
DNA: TGTGCCAGCATCGGAGGGAGGGCCTATGAGCAGTTCTTC

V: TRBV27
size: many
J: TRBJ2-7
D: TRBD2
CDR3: CASSPIAGGAYEQYF
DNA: TGTGCCAGCAGTCCCATAGCGGGGGGAGCCTACGAGCAGTACTTC

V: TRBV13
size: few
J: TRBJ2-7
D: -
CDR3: CASSLGPGLGEQYF
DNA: TGTGCCAGCAGCTTAGGGCCAGGACTTGGGGAGCAGTACTTC

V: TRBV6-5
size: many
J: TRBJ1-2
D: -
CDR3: CASSYGGDYGYTF
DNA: TGTGCCAGCAGTTACGGCGGCGACTATGGCTACACCTTC

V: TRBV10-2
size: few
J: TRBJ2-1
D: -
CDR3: CASLTTLLNEQFF
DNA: TGCGCCAGCCTGACAACCCTCCTCAATGAGCAGTTCTTC

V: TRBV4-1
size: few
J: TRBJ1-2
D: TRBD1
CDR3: CASSRSQGLSYGYTF
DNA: TGCGCCAGCAGCCGATCACAGGGGTTGAGCTATGGCTACACCTTC

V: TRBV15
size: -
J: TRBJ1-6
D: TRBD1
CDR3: CATSEYNPGGDGSPLHF
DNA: TGTGCCACCAGCGAGTACAACCCAGGGGGCGACGGTTCACCCCTCCACTTT

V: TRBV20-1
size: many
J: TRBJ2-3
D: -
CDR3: CSARVTDTQYF
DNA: TGCAGTGCTAGGGTTACGGATACGCAGTATTTT

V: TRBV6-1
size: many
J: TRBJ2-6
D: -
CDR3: CATAVGLYSGANVLTF
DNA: TGTGCCACCGCCGTGGGGTTATACTCTGGGGCCAACGTCCTGACTTTC

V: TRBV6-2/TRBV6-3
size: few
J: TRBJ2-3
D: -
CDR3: CASSYLRDQGVGTQYF
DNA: TGTGCCAGCAGTTACCTACGGGACCAAGGAGTGGGTACGCAGTATTTT

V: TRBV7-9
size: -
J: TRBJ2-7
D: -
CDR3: CASSLAQVYEQYF
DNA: TGTGCCAGCAGCTTAGCGCAAGTCTACGAGCAGTACTTC

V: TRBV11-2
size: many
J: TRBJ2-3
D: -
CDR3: CASSLEDSTDTQYF
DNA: TGTGCCAGCAGCTTAGAAGATAGCACAGATACGCAGTATTTT

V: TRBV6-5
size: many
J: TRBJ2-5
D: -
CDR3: CASSSRYPALETQYF
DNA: TGTGCCAGCAGTTCCCGGTACCCGGCTTTAGAGACCCAGTACTTC

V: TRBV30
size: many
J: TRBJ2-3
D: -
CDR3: CAWSDSGRTDTQYF
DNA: TGTGCCTGGAGTGATTCCGGACGCACAGATACGCAGTATTTT

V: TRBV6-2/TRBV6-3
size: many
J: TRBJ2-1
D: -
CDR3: CASSSVAGSRYNEQFF
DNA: TGTGCCAGCAGTTCGGTGGCGGGATCACGGTACAATGAGCAGTTCTTC

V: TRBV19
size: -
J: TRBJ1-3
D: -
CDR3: CASSISGVAGNTIYF
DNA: TGTGCCAGTAGTATTTCAGGGGTGGCTGGAAACACCATATATTTT

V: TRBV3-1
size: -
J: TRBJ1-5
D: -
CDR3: CASSQGGSHQPQHF
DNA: TGTGCCAGCAGCCAAGGCGGGTCACATCAGCCCCAGCATTTT

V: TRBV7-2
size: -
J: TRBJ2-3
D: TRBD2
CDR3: CASSCSGGYTDTQYF
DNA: TGTGCCAGCAGCTGTAGCGGGGGTTACACAGATACGCAGTATTTT

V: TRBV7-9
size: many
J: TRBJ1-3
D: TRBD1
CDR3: CASSKGQGAGNTIYF
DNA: TGTGCCAGCAGCAAAGGACAGGGGGCGGGAAACACCATATATTTT

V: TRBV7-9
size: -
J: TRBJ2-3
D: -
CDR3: CASSARSTDTQYF
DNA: TGTGCCAGCAGCGCACGGTCGACAGATACGCAGTATTTT

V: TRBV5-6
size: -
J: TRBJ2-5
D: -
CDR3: CASSFFPKETQYF
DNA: TGTGCCAGCAGCTTTTTCCCCAAAGAGACCCAGTACTTC

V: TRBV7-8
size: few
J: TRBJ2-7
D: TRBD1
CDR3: CASSLPRQGLDEQYF
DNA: TGTGCCAGCAGCTTACCCCGACAGGGGTTGGACGAGCAGTACTTC

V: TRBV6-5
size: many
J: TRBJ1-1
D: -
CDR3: CASSYSPGTTTEAFF
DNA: TGTGCCAGCAGTTACTCGCCAGGGACGACCACTGAAGCTTTCTTT

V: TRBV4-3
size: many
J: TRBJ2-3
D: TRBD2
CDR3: CASSQGQRLAGNTDTQYF
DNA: TGCGCCAGCAGCCAAGGCCAAAGACTAGCGGGCAACACAGATACGCAGTATTTT

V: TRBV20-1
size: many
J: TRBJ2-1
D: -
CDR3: CSATGVYNEQFF
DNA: TGCAGTGCTACCGGGGTTTACAATGAGCAGTTCTTC

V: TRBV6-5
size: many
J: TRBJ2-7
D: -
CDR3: CASSSPLTGRSYEQYF
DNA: TGTGCCAGCAGTTCACCCCTGACAGGTCGGTCCTACGAGCAGTACTTC

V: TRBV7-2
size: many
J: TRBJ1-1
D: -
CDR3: CASSLGLWGPDEAFF
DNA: TGTGCCAGCAGCTTAGGACTGTGGGGGCCCGATGAAGCTTTCTTT

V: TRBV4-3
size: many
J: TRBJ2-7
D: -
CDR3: CASSQDRGYSSYEQYF
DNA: TGCGCCAGCAGCCAAGACAGGGGCTATAGCTCCTACGAGCAGTACTTC

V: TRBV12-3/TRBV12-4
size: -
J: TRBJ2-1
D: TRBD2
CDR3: CASSFSGLAGPLDEQFF
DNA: TGTGCCAGCAGTTTCTCAGGACTAGCGGGACCTTTGGATGAGCAGTTCTTC

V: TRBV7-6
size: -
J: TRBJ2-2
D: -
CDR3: CASSLELKGGNTGELFF
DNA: TGTGCCAGCAGCTTAGAACTTAAGGGTGGGAACACCGGGGAGCTGTTTTTT

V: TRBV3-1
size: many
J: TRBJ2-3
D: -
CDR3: CASSQDALGVTQYF
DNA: TGTGCCAGCAGCCAAGATGCCCTAGGGGTTACGCAGTATTTT

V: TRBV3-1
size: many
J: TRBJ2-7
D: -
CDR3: CASSQDRREQYF
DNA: TGTGCCAGCAGCCAAGATCGAAGGGAGCAGTACTTC

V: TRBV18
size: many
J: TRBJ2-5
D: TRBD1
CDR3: CASSPGTGEVQETQYF
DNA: TGTGCCAGCTCACCAGGGACAGGGGAGGTCCAAGAGACCCAGTACTTC